These 21 T cell receptor beta chains originate from one sample sequenced in a study of T-cell reconstitution after alpha-beta-depleted transplantation in children. Preparing the TCRbeta library involved the use of unique molecular identifiers. TCRdb independently ran MiXCR on the PCR reads; one entry per CDR3 protein. The table has about 640,000 distinct CDR3 sequences, approximately 17% seen once. Specimen: PBMCs from the stem cell graft donor, collected from the stem cell graft. These receptors were taken from a human donor who donated a stem cell graft to a child with acute myeloid leukemia.

This clonotype was found many times. The chain links TRBV20-1 to TRBJ1-1; possible D gene TRBD1, 6 bases. Germline V gene data show CDR1 as DFQATT and CDR2 as SNEGSKA (reference sequence). The V gene lost 3 bases and the J gene lost 8 bases, with 10 bases spanning the gap. The CDR3 is 11 amino acids. The CDR3 reads CSAREGVEAFF. The CDR3 DNA reads as TGCAGTGCTAGGGAGGGGGTAGAAGCTTTCTTT.

The chain carries TRBV7-2 and TRBJ2-3; D possibly corresponds to TRBD2 (6 bases). The germline V gene encodes CDR1 SGHTA and CDR2 FQGNSA. V was pared by 3 bases and J by 0 bases, with 7 bases between. CDR3 size: 14 residues. CDR3 loop: CASSLTSSTDTQYF. CDR3 DNA: TGTGCCAGCAGCTTGACTAGTAGCACAGATACGCAGTATTTT.

This clonotype was observed a handful of times. This chain connects TRBV4-3 to TRBJ1-1; the D gene is possibly TRBD1 (5 bases). CDR3 length equals 15 residues. V lost 4 bases and J lost 0, with 12 bases in between. Germline V lookup: CDR1 LGHNA, CDR2 YSLEER. The CDR3: CASSRDQGLNTEAFF. CDR3 nucleotides: TGCGCCAGCAGCCGGGACCAGGGATTGAACACTGAAGCTTTCTTT.

The table lists this clonotype with a count of one. The J gene is TRBJ1-2, the V gene TRBV7-9; no clear D. V was clipped by 5 bases and J by 6 bases, with 7 bases between them. The CDR3 runs to 11 residues. CDR1 SEHNR and CDR2 FQNEAQ come from the germline V gene (reference sequence). The CDR3 coding sequence is TGTGCCAGCAGCCCCATGGATGGCTACACCTTC. It encodes CASSPMDGYTF. The whole variable domain, filled in from reference TRBV7-9 and TRBJ1-2, reads DTGVSQNPRHKITKRGQNVTFRCDPISEHNRLYWYRQTLGQGPEFLTYFQNEAQLEKSRLLSDRFSAERPKGSFSTLEIQRTEQGDSAMYLCASSPMDGYTFGSGTRLTVV.

A word on this clonotype: Since a much larger clone is just one base distant, this may be a read error. V gene TRBV4-3 combines with J gene TRBJ1-2; no clear D. In germline, CDR1 is LGHNA, CDR2 YSLEER. The CDR3 is made up of 14 amino acids. CDR3 nucleotides: TGCGCCAGCGGCCAATCAGCCTCTAACTATGGCTACACCTTC. Its translation is CASGQSASNYGYTF.

This clonotype has a count of ten or more. This chain joins TRBV20-1 and TRBJ2-5; D remains ambiguous. Deletions cut 6 bases from V and 3 bases from J, with 8 bases between. The CDR3 spans 11 residues. Germline V gives CDR1 DFQATT, CDR2 SNEGSKA (reference sequence). The CDR3 DNA sequence: TGCAGTGCCCTAAGGGAAGAGACCCAGTACTTC. Residues: CSALREETQYF.

This clonotype was detected ten times or more. The chain joins TRBV6-5 to TRBJ2-7, with D perhaps TRBD1 (6 bases). Trimming stripped 6 bases from V and 2 bases from J, with 17 bases between. Germline values: CDR1 MNHEY, CDR2 SVGAGI. CDR3 length: 15 residues. The CDR3 is CASSPGALLTYEQYV. CDR3 coding DNA: TGTGCCAGCAGCCCAGGGGCCCTCTTAACCTACGAGCAGTACGTC.

The table lists this clonotype with many counts. The chain joins TRBV6-5 to TRBJ2-3; 9 bases map to TRBD2. The germline V gene has CDR1 MNHEY and CDR2 SVGAGI. The CDR3 is made up of 16 amino acids. V lost 4 bases and J lost 0; bases outside the gene matches: 5. CDR3 loop: CASSLSGGPSTDTQYF. The CDR3 nucleotides are TGTGCCAGCAGTTTGAGCGGGGGGCCCAGCACAGATACGCAGTATTTT.

This clonotype was recorded at least ten times. The chain has TRBV20-1 and TRBJ2-3; TRBD2 is a possible D gene (7 bases). CDR3 length: 14 residues. The germline gives CDR1 DFQATT, CDR2 SNEGSKA (reference sequence). The CDR3 loop is CGGGGGHSTDTQYF. The CDR3 DNA is TGCGGGGGAGGGGGGGGACACAGCACAGATACGCAGTATTTT.

This clonotype was recorded many times. This chain joins TRBV20-1 and TRBJ2-3; 7 bases are a match to TRBD1. Germline V gene lookup returns CDR1 DFQATT and CDR2 SNEGSKA (reference sequence). Losses at the gene ends were 1 base for V and 3 bases for J; bases not matched to a gene: 7. This CDR3 comprises 15 residues. The CDR3 spells CSARGDRARTDTQYF. CDR3 DNA: TGCAGTGCTAGAGGAGACAGGGCAAGAACAGATACGCAGTATTTT.

The V gene is TRBV29-1, the J gene TRBJ2-1; TRBD2 matches at 14 bases. This CDR3 spans 17 amino acids. V lost 8 bases to trimming and J lost 0 bases; unmatched junction nucleotides: 9. Germline V gives CDR1 SQVTM, CDR2 ANQGSEA. The CDR3 DNA sequence: TGCAGCACGAAGGGGACTAGCGGGGGCGACTCCTACAATGAGCAGTTCTTC. Its protein is CSTKGTSGGDSYNEQFF.

The table lists this clonotype with many counts. The chain recombines TRBV15 with TRBJ2-3; D remains unclear. The CDR3 consists of 14 residues. With 0 bases removed from V and 6 bases from J, the gap between germline ends came to 10 bases. The germline CDR1 and CDR2 sequences are LNHNV and YYDKDF (reference sequence). CDR3 loop: CATSRDGSLDTQYF. CDR3 nucleotides: TGTGCCACCAGCAGAGATGGGTCACTCGATACGCAGTATTTT.

This clonotype was counted at least ten times. In DNA, the CDR3 is TGCAGTGCTAGAAGGGGAGGCGTAGGACAAGAGACCCAGTACTTC. This sequence encodes CSARRGGVGQETQYF. This chain connects TRBV20-1 to TRBJ2-5; D possibly corresponds to TRBD2 (6 bases). Trimming took 2 bases from V and 2 from J, leaving 15 bases between them. The length of the CDR3 is 15 residues. CDR1 is DFQATT, CDR2 SNEGSKA, per germline (reference sequence).

This clonotype was seen more than once but under ten times. CDR3 DNA sequence: TGCGCCAGCAGCTTGGCACCCCAAGGGATCTATGGCTACACCTTC. It encodes CASSLAPQGIYGYTF. The chain carries TRBV5-1 and TRBJ1-2, with D unresolved. The CDR3 consists of 15 residues. CDR1 SGHRS and CDR2 YFSETQ come from the germline V gene. Deletions cut 0 bases from V and 4 bases from J, with 13 bases between.

J is TRBJ1-1 and V is TRBV7-2; weak D call: TRBD1 (5 bases). This CDR3 comprises 15 residues. V was shortened by 2 bases and J by 4 bases, with 14 bases between the two germline ends. The germline gives CDR1 SGHTA, CDR2 FQGNSA. The CDR3 nucleotides read TGTGCCAGCAGCTTACGATCCAGGGTCGCCACTGAAGCTTTCTTT. Protein product: CASSLRSRVATEAFF.

This chain joins TRBV28 and TRBJ2-1; 7 bases are shared with TRBD1. The CDR3 runs 15 residues. Losses at the gene ends were 6 bases for V and 4 bases for J; bases not matched to a gene: 9. CDR1 is MDHEN and CDR2 is SYDVKM in the germline V gene. This CDR3 is CASSPEGAPYNEQFF. CDR3 sequence (DNA): TGTGCCAGCAGCCCTGAGGGGGCCCCGTACAATGAGCAGTTCTTC.

CDR3 in DNA: TGCGCCAGCAGCCAAGGGACAAGCGGTGGGTCGTACGAGCAGTACTTC. Translating it yields CASSQGTSGGSYEQYF. The chain combines TRBV4-3 with TRBJ2-7, with D possibly called TRBD1 or TRBD2 (5 bases each). The CDR3 extends over 16 amino acids. V was trimmed by 1 base and J by 4 bases, leaving 17 bases between them. Germline V lookup: CDR1 LGHNA, CDR2 YSLEER.

Ten or more counts support this clonotype. V is TRBV29-1 and J is TRBJ1-2; D is possibly TRBD1 (5 bases). V lost 2 bases, J lost 8 bases, and 15 bases lay in between. CDR1 is SQVTM, CDR2 ANQGSEA, per germline. There are 13 residues in the CDR3. This CDR3 is CSVEIEGQGGYTF. Written as DNA, the CDR3 is TGCAGCGTTGAAATAGAGGGGCAGGGAGGCTACACCTTC.

The V gene is TRBV5-1, the J gene TRBJ2-6; D ambiguous. CDR3 length: 16 residues. Between the trimmed V and J ends, which lost 1 base and 4 bases, there was a span of 12 bases. The germline V gene encodes CDR1 SGHRS and CDR2 YFSETQ. As DNA, the CDR3 is TGCGCCAGCAGCTTGCTTTTCCTGTCGGGGGCCAACGTCCTGACTTTC. Translation gives CASSLLFLSGANVLTF.

This clonotype was seen many times. The chain combines TRBV15 with TRBJ1-1, with TRBD1 matching 10 bases. Germline V CDR1 and CDR2: LNHNV, YYDKDF (reference sequence). This CDR3 comprises 15 residues. The V segment lost 1 base and the J segment 3 bases; nucleotides outside the gene matches: 2. The CDR3 is CATSRGGQGDTEAFF. The CDR3 DNA follows: TGTGCCACCAGCAGAGGCGGACAGGGGGACACTGAAGCTTTCTTT.

This clonotype came up a few times. The rearrangement joins TRBV10-3 to TRBJ2-5, with D unclear. The CDR3 contains 14 residues. V was cut by 1 base and J by 4 bases, with 10 bases left in between. Germline values: CDR1 ENHRY, CDR2 SYGVKD. For the CDR3, the DNA is TGTGCCATCAGTGAGTACAGAAGAGGAGAGACCCAGTACTTC. It codes for CAISEYRRGETQYF.